The 7 T cell receptor beta chains given below trace back to one sample, sequenced in a study of blood T cell repertoires in COVID-19. Produced via immunoSEQ multiplex PCR; TCRdb's table is partial and in-frame only. Of some 130,000 clones listed, 88% are singletons. Source material: peripheral blood. The source is a man in his 70s with active COVID-19.

This chain connects TRBV2 to TRBJ2-7; TRBD1 aligns across 9 bases. This CDR3 region has 15 residues. CDR1 is SNHLY and CDR2 is FYNNEI in the germline V gene. Trimming took 1 base from V and 2 from J; bases not matched to a gene: 3. CDR3 sequence reads: CASSEGQGGTYEQYF. The CDR3 bases are TGTGCCAGCAGTGAAGGACAGGGGGGGACCTACGAGCAGTACTTC.

This chain links TRBV28 with TRBJ2-1; 12 bases match TRBD2. CDR1 is MDHEN, CDR2 SYDVKM, per germline. The J segment lost 0 bases and the V segment lost 6 bases, leaving 3 bases of the junction unmatched. The CDR3 totals 16 residues. CDR3 residues: CASRQTSGSSYNEQFF. As DNA, the CDR3 is TGTGCCAGCAGGCAGACTAGCGGGAGCTCCTACAATGAGCAGTTCTTC.

The J gene is TRBJ2-5, the V gene TRBV28; 9 nucleotides agree with TRBD2. This CDR3 is 13 amino acids long. The junction had 1 base not matched to a gene; V was cut back by 6 bases and J by 2 bases. Germline V gene lookup returns CDR1 MDHEN and CDR2 SYDVKM. CDR3 loop: CASRAGGQETQYF. The CDR3, as DNA: TGTGCCAGCAGGGCGGGGGGGCAAGAGACCCAGTACTTC.

This chain connects TRBV5-1 to TRBJ2-3, with 12 bases fitting TRBD2. Germline loops: CDR1 SGHRS, CDR2 YFSETQ. V was clipped by 1 base and J by 4 bases; unmatched bases: 1. This CDR3 is built from 15 residues. The CDR3 DNA reads TGCGCCAGCAGCTTGACTAGCGGGAGGTCAGATACGCAGTATTTT. It codes for CASSLTSGRSDTQYF.

This sequence joins TRBV7-3 and TRBJ2-3; TRBD2 agrees at 8 bases. J lost 0 bases, V lost 5 bases, and 4 bases had no gene match. This CDR3 is built from 15 residues. Germline CDR1 reads SGHTA; CDR2 reads FQGTGA. DNA of the CDR3: TGTGCCAGCAGCCGGGGGGGCGGGAGCACAGATACGCAGTATTTT. Protein product: CASSRGGGSTDTQYF.

V and J are TRBV30 and TRBJ2-3; D possibly corresponds to TRBD2 (5 bases). The ends were cut back, 3 bases at V and 3 bases at J, with 13 bases in the middle. Per germline, CDR1 GTSNPN and CDR2 SVGIG (reference sequence). CDR3 length equals 14 residues. The CDR3 loop is CAWSRFGVTDTQYF. As DNA, the CDR3 is TGTGCCTGGAGCAGGTTCGGGGTAACAGATACGCAGTATTTT.

The sample holds one count of this clone. The chain has TRBV5-6 and TRBJ1-2; D ambiguous. There are 12 residues in the CDR3. Germline V gene sequence: CDR1 SGHDT, CDR2 YYEEEE. Trimming cost V 5 bases and J 0 bases, with 5 bases left between them. The chain's CDR3 is CASSSSNYGYTF. CDR3 nucleotide sequence: TGTGCCAGCAGTTCTTCTAACTATGGCTACACCTTC.